Included here is one T cell receptor (beta chain) sequence, with context. Its antigen is unidentified. Amplification used 60 Vbeta primers and 13 Jbeta primers. TCRdb keeps only in-frame clones here, not all; method: immunoSEQ multiplex PCR. Among 180,000 or so clones, around 68% were seen once, and the ten largest hold just under 3%. This sample stems from a study of cytomegalovirus exposure and HLA in healthy donors. Notes on the study in general: Judged likely to be a sequencing artifact was a cluster of highly shared sequence variants. Earlier analysis found most TCR beta V segments productive about 87% or about 30% of the time.

The CDR3 covers 16 residues. The germline CDR1 and CDR2 sequences are SGHTA and FQGNSA. Trimming cost V 3 bases and J 2 bases; bases outside gene matches: 9. Every donor was a healthy person donating bone marrow. The TCR sequence derives from a man between 35 and 55 years old in good health and CMV-seronegative. The rearrangement joins TRBV7-2 to TRBJ1-2; TRBD1 matches at 7 bases. Sequences were obtained from PBMCs. The CDR3 DNA sequence: TGTGCCAGCAGCTTGGACGCTAGGACAGGCAACTATGGCTACACCTTC. It encodes CASSLDARTGNYGYTF.